What follows is one T cell receptor (beta chain) and its context. Antigen specificity is unknown. The treatment was: around 19 received Ad26.COV2.S at low or high dose, single or two shots; a few received placebo; per-sample allocation not given. The samples were gathered on day 63 after the first injection of vaccine or placebo. Whoever gave the sample was an adult aged 18-55 years in Boston. The data belong to a study of Ad26.COV2.S vaccination and SARS-CoV-2 variants. Background on the study: Into the muscle, Ad26.COV2.S was dosed once or twice, 56 days apart. The study's findings and limits: Recipients of either vaccine or placebo displayed similar breadth of non-spike TCRs.

Sequencing was performed with immunoSEQ multiplex PCR; in TCRdb, only in-frame clones are kept and a portion is missing. The top ten hold 3.6% of the sample, which has about 420,000 clones, more than 75% seen once. The TCR was taken from a person between 18 and 59 years old who received the Ad26.COV2.S COVID-19 vaccine or a placebo. Specimen: peripheral blood, collected in a trial of Ad26.COV2.S vaccine versus placebo.

In nucleotides, the CDR3 is TGTGCCAGCAGCCAAGGAGGGTCCTCGGGGCCCCAGCATTTT. Translated: CASSQGGSSGPQHF. J is TRBJ1-5 and V is TRBV3-1 (or the pseudogene TRBV3-2); D unclear. Germline CDR1 LGHDT, CDR2 YNNKEL (reference sequence). V shed 1 base and J shed 9 bases, with 13 bases lying between them. The CDR3 is made up of 14 amino acids.